A selection of T cell receptor beta chains follows, all from one sample in a study of healthy donors' naive CD4 and CD8 T cells. MiXCR was run by TCRdb on the reads, yielding one entry per CDR3 protein. Of about 180,000 distinct CDR3 sequences in the sample, about 74% were seen once. Sequenced: naive CD4+ and CD8+ T cells sorted from blood, pooled from several donors. The receptors originated from a pool of human donors in good health; the sample pools cells from several healthy donors. The CDR3 runs from the conserved cysteine through the conserved F or W. The D gene is left open where the match is weak. A row's size may be missing; if present it is once, few, many or a size class.

D gene | J gene | clone size | V gene | CDR3 protein | CDR3 DNA
NA | TRBJ2-1 | NA | TRBV20-1 | CSASGPATNEQFF | TGCAGTGCATCCGGGCCAGCCACCAATGAGCAGTTCTTC
TRBD2 | TRBJ2-1 | NA | TRBV6-5 | CASSYASGTNNEQFF | TGTGCCAGCAGTTACGCTAGCGGGACTAACAATGAGCAGTTCTTC
NA | TRBJ1-2 | NA | TRBV29-1 | CSAKFIQGVYGYTF | TGCAGCGCGAAATTTATCCAGGGTGTGTATGGCTACACCTTC
NA | TRBJ2-1 | few | TRBV19 | CASSIRAGSYNEQFF | TGTGCCAGTAGTATCCGGGCCGGGTCCTACAATGAGCAGTTCTTC
TRBD1 | TRBJ1-3 | few | TRBV12-5 | CASGLVPDRGNTIYF | TGTGCTAGTGGTTTGGTACCGGACAGGGGAAACACCATATATTTT
NA | TRBJ1-2 | few | TRBV29-1 | CSVEVRHANYGYTF | TGCAGCGTTGAAGTACGGCATGCTAACTATGGCTACACCTTC
NA | TRBJ2-5 | NA | TRBV15 | CATSRVQETQYF | TGTGCCACCAGCAGAGTTCAAGAGACCCAGTACTTC
NA | TRBJ1-1 | NA | TRBV29-1 | CSIGRDQNTEAFF | TGCAGCATTGGAAGGGACCAGAACACTGAAGCTTTCTTT
TRBD1 | TRBJ1-6 | few | TRBV6-5 | CASSYLGQHHLHF | TGTGCCAGCAGTTACTTGGGACAGCATCACCTCCACTTT
NA | TRBJ1-3 | few | TRBV11-2 | CASSPRTVSGNTIYF | TGTGCCAGCAGTCCTAGGACAGTCTCTGGAAACACCATATATTTT
NA | TRBJ2-7 | NA | TRBV24-1 | CATSGAGGSEQYF | TGTGCCACCAGTGGGGCAGGTGGATCCGAGCAGTACTTC
TRBD1 | TRBJ1-2 | few | TRBV29-1 | CSVPGTGRFYGYTF | TGCAGCGTCCCCGGGACAGGACGCTTCTATGGCTACACCTTC
NA | TRBJ2-1 | NA | TRBV29-1 | CSVPGTTQNEQFF | TGCAGCGTTCCGGGAACCACACAAAATGAGCAGTTCTTC
NA | TRBJ1-1 | NA | TRBV6-5 | CASSYFGGANTEAFF | TGTGCCAGCAGTTACTTCGGCGGGGCCAACACTGAAGCTTTCTTT
TRBD2 | TRBJ2-3 | NA | TRBV27 | CASSLVLAGGRTDTQYF | TGTGCCAGCAGTTTAGTTCTAGCGGGAGGGAGGACAGATACGCAGTATTTT
TRBD1 | TRBJ2-1 | NA | TRBV29-1 | CSVPKGTGSAYNEQFF | TGCAGCGTCCCCAAGGGGACAGGGTCGGCCTACAATGAGCAGTTCTTC
NA | TRBJ1-1 | NA | TRBV19 | CASSITANTEAFF | TGTGCCAGTAGTATCACAGCGAACACTGAAGCTTTCTTT
NA | TRBJ2-1 | once | TRBV29-1 | CSVAPDNEQFF | TGCAGCGTAGCACCCGACAATGAGCAGTTCTTC
NA | TRBJ1-4 | NA | TRBV11-2 | CASSLTFEKLFF | TGTGCCAGCAGCTTGACATTTGAAAAACTGTTTTTT
NA | TRBJ2-7 | NA | TRBV29-1 | CSVATDSASYEQYF | TGCAGCGTTGCAACCGATTCTGCATCCTACGAGCAGTACTTC
NA | TRBJ2-5 | NA | TRBV5-4 | CASRFAEGGEETQYF | TGTGCCAGCAGGTTCGCAGAGGGGGGCGAGGAGACCCAGTACTTC
TRBD1 | TRBJ2-2 | NA | TRBV6-2/TRBV6-3 | CASSPDRGTGELFF | TGTGCCAGCAGTCCGGACAGGGGCACCGGGGAGCTGTTTTTT
TRBD2 | TRBJ2-3 | NA | TRBV5-1 | CASSMGLAGGADTQYF | TGCGCCAGCAGCATGGGACTAGCGGGAGGAGCAGATACGCAGTATTTT
TRBD1 | TRBJ2-7 | once | TRBV29-1 | CSAGTGESEQYF | TGCAGCGCCGGGACAGGGGAGAGCGAGCAGTACTTC
TRBD1 | TRBJ1-2 | NA | TRBV5-6 | CASSSTGGKDGYTF | TGTGCCAGCAGCTCAACAGGGGGCAAAGATGGCTACACCTTC
TRBD1 | TRBJ1-4 | NA | TRBV7-8 | CASSRQGFSATNEKLFF | TGTGCCAGCAGTAGACAGGGGTTCAGTGCAACTAATGAAAAACTGTTTTTT
NA | TRBJ2-7 | NA | TRBV29-1 | CSVEDRSGGSYEQYF | TGCAGCGTTGAAGATAGGTCAGGGGGGTCCTACGAGCAGTACTTC
NA | TRBJ2-3 | NA | TRBV6-5 | CASSPDVTSTDTQYF | TGTGCCAGCAGCCCGGACGTTACTAGCACAGATACGCAGTATTTT
NA | TRBJ2-3 | NA | TRBV29-1 | CSVEASRPDTQYF | TGCAGCGTTGAGGCTAGCCGGCCGGATACGCAGTATTTT
NA | TRBJ2-3 | few | TRBV29-1 | CSVVPGVKEDTQYF | TGCAGCGTTGTTCCAGGGGTTAAGGAAGATACGCAGTATTTT
NA | TRBJ1-2 | NA | TRBV7-2 | CASSVVGLPYGYTF | TGTGCCAGCAGCGTTGTGGGACTTCCCTATGGCTACACCTTC
NA | TRBJ2-3 | NA | TRBV29-1 | CSIDGWTVFTDTQYF | TGCAGCATTGACGGCTGGACGGTTTTCACAGATACGCAGTATTTT
NA | TRBJ2-7 | NA | TRBV6-5 | CASSYSLSRGSYEQYF | TGTGCCAGCAGTTACTCTCTTTCGAGGGGCTCCTACGAGCAGTACTTC
NA | TRBJ1-4 | few | TRBV29-1 | CSVEVGSAELFF | TGCAGCGTTGAAGTTGGGTCGGCGGAACTGTTTTTT
TRBD1 | TRBJ2-1 | NA | TRBV29-1 | CSVELGDRGLNEQFF | TGCAGCGTTGAATTGGGGGACAGGGGGCTCAATGAGCAGTTCTTC
NA | TRBJ1-2 | NA | TRBV29-1 | CSVVWGENYGYTF | TGCAGCGTTGTATGGGGAGAGAACTATGGCTACACCTTC
NA | TRBJ1-2 | NA | TRBV19 | CASNRARDYGYTF | TGTGCCTCGAACAGGGCAAGGGACTATGGCTACACCTTC
NA | TRBJ2-7 | few | TRBV23-1 | CASSQSRDPWEQYF | TGCGCCAGCAGTCAATCGAGGGACCCGTGGGAGCAGTACTTC
TRBD2 | TRBJ2-1 | few | TRBV30 | CAWSGGGAAEQFF | TGTGCCTGGAGTGGCGGGGGGGCCGCTGAGCAGTTCTTC
NA | TRBJ1-1 | few | TRBV6-5 | CASSYEGTEAFF | TGTGCCAGCAGTTACGAGGGCACTGAAGCTTTCTTT
TRBD2 | TRBJ2-1 | NA | TRBV7-2 | CASSSTSGRVTYNEQFF | TGTGCCAGCAGCTCAACTAGCGGGAGGGTCACCTACAATGAGCAGTTCTTC
TRBD1 | TRBJ2-7 | NA | TRBV29-1 | CSARGGQVYEQYF | TGCAGCGCACGAGGGGGACAGGTCTACGAGCAGTACTTC
NA | TRBJ1-6 | few | TRBV19 | CASSSQPGTGNSPLHF | TGTGCCAGTAGTTCTCAACCCGGGACCGGGAATTCACCCCTCCACTTT
NA | TRBJ1-1 | NA | TRBV15 | CATSRIGGTEAFF | TGTGCCACCAGCAGAATAGGGGGGACTGAAGCTTTCTTT
NA | TRBJ2-1 | NA | TRBV6-5 | CASSSGHNEQFF | TGTGCCAGCAGCTCGGGACACAATGAGCAGTTCTTC
TRBD2 | TRBJ2-1 | NA | TRBV10-3 | CAISESTQVVGAGLEQFF | TGTGCCATCAGTGAGTCGACTCAGGTCGTGGGAGCGGGATTGGAGCAGTTCTTC
NA | TRBJ2-7 | NA | TRBV15 | CATSRDGGGFYEQYF | TGTGCCACCAGCAGGGACGGTGGGGGATTCTACGAGCAGTACTTC
NA | TRBJ1-1 | NA | TRBV29-1 | CSVPRGGTEAFF | TGCAGCGTCCCAAGGGGTGGAACTGAAGCTTTCTTT
TRBD1 | TRBJ2-3 | few | TRBV7-8 | CASRPPTGSTDTQYF | TGTGCCAGCAGACCCCCGACAGGGAGCACAGATACGCAGTATTTT
NA | TRBJ2-7 | NA | TRBV5-1 | CASSLVPGNYYEQYF | TGCGCCAGCAGCTTGGTTCCGGGGAATTACTACGAGCAGTACTTC
TRBD2 | TRBJ2-1 | NA | TRBV6-2/TRBV6-3 | CASHLAVSSYNEQFF | TGTGCCAGCCACCTAGCGGTGAGCTCCTACAATGAGCAGTTCTTC
NA | TRBJ2-3 | NA | TRBV27 | CASSLGPSGTDTQYF | TGTGCCAGCAGTTTGGGTCCTAGCGGCACAGATACGCAGTATTTT
NA | TRBJ2-7 | NA | TRBV29-1 | CSVVYGSSYEQYF | TGCAGCGTTGTGTACGGCAGCTCCTACGAGCAGTACTTC
NA | TRBJ2-1 | NA | TRBV19 | CASSISGRGIYNEQFF | TGTGCCAGTAGTATTAGCGGCAGGGGAATCTACAATGAGCAGTTCTTC
NA | TRBJ1-1 | NA | TRBV29-1 | CSVEDTNTEAFF | TGCAGCGTTGAAGACACGAACACTGAAGCTTTCTTT